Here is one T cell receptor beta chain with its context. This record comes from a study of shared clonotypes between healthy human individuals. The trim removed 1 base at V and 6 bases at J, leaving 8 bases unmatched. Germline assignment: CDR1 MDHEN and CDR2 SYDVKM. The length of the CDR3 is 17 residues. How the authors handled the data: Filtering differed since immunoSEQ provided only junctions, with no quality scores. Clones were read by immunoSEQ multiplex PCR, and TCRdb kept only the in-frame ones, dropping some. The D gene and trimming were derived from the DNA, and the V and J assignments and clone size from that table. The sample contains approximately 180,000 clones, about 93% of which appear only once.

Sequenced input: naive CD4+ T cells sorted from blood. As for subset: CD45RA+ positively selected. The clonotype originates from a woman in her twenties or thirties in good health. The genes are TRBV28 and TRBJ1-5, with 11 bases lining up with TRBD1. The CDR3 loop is CASSLLIGTGGGQPQHF. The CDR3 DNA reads TGTGCCAGCAGTTTATTAATAGGGACAGGGGGGGGTCAGCCCCAGCATTTT.